This T cell receptor (beta chain) was recorded in a study of T cell repertoires in cytomegalovirus infection. MiXCR, run by TCRdb on the reads, gives a single entry per CDR3 protein. The sample lists some 920,000 distinct CDR3 sequences, 25% to 40% occurring once. Worth noting for this clonotype: Its antigen is not identified.

The length of the CDR3 is 14 residues. V gave up 5 bases and J gave up 3 bases, with 12 bases separating them. This specimen consisted of cultured CD8+ T cells from PBMCs, obtained from culture after CMV antigen stimulation. The chain combines TRBV12-3 or TRBV12-4 with TRBJ2-3, with a weak D call TRBD1 (6 bases). This receptor was identified in a human donor in good health (CMV status not recorded). Some clones in this sample may be carry-over from other donors' samples. The CDR3 here is CASSQTGTTDTQYF. Here the CDR3 DNA reads TGTGCCAGCAGTCAGACCGGGACAACAGATACGCAGTATTTT.